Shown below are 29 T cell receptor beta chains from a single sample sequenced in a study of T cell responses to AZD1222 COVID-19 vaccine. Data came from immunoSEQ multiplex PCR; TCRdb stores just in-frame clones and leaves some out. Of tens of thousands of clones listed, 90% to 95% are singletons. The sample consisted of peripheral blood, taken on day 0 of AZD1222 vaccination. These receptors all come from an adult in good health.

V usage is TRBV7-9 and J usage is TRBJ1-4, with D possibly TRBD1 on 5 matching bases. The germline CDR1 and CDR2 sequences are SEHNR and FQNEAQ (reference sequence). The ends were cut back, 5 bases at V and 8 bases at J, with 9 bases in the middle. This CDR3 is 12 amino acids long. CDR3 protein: CASSRDAEKLFF. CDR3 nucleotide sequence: TGTGCCAGCAGCCGGGACGCCGAAAAACTGTTTTTT.

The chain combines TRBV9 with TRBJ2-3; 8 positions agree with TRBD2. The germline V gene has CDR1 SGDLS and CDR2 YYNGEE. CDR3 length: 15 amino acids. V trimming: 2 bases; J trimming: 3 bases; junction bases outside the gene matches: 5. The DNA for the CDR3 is TGTGCCAGCAGCGTTGAGGGACTAGGGACAGATACGCAGTATTTT. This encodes CASSVEGLGTDTQYF.

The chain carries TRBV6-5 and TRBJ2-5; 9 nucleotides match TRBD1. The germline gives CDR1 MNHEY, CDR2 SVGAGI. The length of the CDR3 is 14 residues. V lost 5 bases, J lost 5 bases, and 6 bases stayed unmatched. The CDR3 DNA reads TGTGCCAGCAGTCCTTCGACAGGGGGGGAGACCCAGTACTTC. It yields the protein CASSPSTGGETQYF.

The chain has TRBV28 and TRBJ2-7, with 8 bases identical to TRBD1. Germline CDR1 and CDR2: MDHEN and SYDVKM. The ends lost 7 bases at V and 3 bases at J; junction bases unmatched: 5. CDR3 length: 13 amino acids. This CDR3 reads CASIPTGVYEQYF. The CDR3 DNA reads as TGTGCCAGCATACCGACAGGGGTCTACGAGCAGTACTTC.

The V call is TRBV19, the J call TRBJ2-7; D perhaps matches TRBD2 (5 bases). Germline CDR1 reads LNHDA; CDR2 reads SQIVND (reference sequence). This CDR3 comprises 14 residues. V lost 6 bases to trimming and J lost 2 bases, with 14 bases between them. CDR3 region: CASRPLGEAYEQYF. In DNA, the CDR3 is TGTGCCAGTAGACCCCTGGGAGAGGCCTACGAGCAGTACTTC.

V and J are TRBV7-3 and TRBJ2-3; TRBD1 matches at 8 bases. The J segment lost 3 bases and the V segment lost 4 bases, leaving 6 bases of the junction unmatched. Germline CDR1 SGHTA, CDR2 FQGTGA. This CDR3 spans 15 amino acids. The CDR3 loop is CASSSTTGETDTQYF. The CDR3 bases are TGTGCCAGCAGCTCGACGACAGGGGAGACAGATACGCAGTATTTT.

This CDR3 reads CASRNRGLSYEQYF. Written as DNA, the CDR3 is TGCGCCAGCAGGAACAGGGGTCTCTCCTACGAGCAGTACTTC. The V call is TRBV10-2, the J call TRBJ2-7; 7 positions match TRBD1. This CDR3 comprises 14 residues. The trim removed 6 bases at V and 0 bases at J, leaving 5 bases unmatched. Looked up from germline, CDR1 is WSHSY and CDR2 is SAAADI.

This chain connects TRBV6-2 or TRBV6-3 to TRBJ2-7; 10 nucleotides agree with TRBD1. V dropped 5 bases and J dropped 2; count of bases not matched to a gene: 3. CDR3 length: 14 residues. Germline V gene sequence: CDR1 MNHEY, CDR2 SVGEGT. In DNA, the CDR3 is TGTGCCAGCAGTCGGGGACAGGGGACCTACGAGCAGTACTTC. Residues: CASSRGQGTYEQYF.

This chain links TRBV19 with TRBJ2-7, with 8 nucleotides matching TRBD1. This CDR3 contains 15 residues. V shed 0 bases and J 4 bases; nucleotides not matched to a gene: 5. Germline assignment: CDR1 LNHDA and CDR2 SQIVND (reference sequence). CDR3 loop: CASSIETGGPYEQYF. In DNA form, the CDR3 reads TGTGCCAGTAGTATAGAAACAGGGGGGCCGTACGAGCAGTACTTC.

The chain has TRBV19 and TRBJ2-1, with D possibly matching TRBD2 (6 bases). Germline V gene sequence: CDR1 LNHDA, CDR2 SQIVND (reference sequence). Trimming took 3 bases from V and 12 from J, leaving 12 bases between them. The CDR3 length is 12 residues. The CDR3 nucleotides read TGTGCCAGTAGTATTTCGGCGGGGAGGCAGTTCTTC. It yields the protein CASSISAGRQFF. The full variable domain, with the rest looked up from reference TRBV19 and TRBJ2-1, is DGGITQSPKYLFRKEGQNVTLSCEQNLNHDAMYWYRQDPGQGLRLIYYSQIVNDFQKGDIAEGYSVSREKKESFPLTVTSAQKNPTAFYLCASSISAGRQFFGPGTRLTVL.

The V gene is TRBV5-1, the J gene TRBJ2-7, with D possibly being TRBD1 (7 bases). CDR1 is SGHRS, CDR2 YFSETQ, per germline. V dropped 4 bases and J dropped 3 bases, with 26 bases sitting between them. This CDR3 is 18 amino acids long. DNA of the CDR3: TGCGCCAGCAGCCCCGAGGGGGCAGACCCGGGGAGGAGCTACGAGCAGTACTTC. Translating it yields CASSPEGADPGRSYEQYF.

DNA for the CDR3: TGTGCCAGCAGCTTACCCGCGAGGCTAGCGGGAGGGGGCAATGAGCAGTTCTTC. This codes for CASSLPARLAGGGNEQFF. The chain recombines TRBV7-6 with TRBJ2-1, with 12 bases fitting TRBD2. The CDR3 sequence is 18 residues long. From germline, CDR1 is SGHVS and CDR2 FNYEAQ. V shed 2 bases, J shed 6 bases, and the junction held 11 bases outside the gene matches.

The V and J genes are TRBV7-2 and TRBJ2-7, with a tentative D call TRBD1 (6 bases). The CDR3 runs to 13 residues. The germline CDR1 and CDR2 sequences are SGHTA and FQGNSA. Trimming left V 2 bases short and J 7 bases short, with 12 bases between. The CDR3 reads CASSLMRTEEQYF. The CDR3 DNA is TGTGCCAGCAGCTTAATGAGGACAGAAGAGCAGTACTTC.

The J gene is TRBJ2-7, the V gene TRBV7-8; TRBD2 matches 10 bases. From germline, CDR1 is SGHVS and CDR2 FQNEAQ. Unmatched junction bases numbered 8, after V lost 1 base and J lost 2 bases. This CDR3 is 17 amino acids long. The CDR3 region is CASSLVASGSITYEQYF. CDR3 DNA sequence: TGTGCCAGCAGCTTAGTTGCTAGCGGGAGCATAACCTACGAGCAGTACTTC.

This chain's CDR3 is CASSYERGGYTF. In nucleotides, the CDR3 is TGTGCCAGCAGTTACGAGCGGGGTGGCTACACCTTC. The chain recombines TRBV6-6 with TRBJ1-2; D is undetermined. Trimming stripped 2 bases from V and 7 bases from J, with 8 bases between. The CDR3 runs 12 residues. In germline, CDR1 is MNHNY, CDR2 SVGAGI (reference sequence).

DNA of the CDR3: TGTGCCAGCAGCCCTAAAGCAACTAATGAAAAACTGTTTTTT. Its translation: CASSPKATNEKLFF. The chain links TRBV9 to TRBJ1-4; D is ambiguous. V dropped 4 bases and J dropped 0 bases, with 7 bases sitting between them. CDR3 size: 14 residues. Looked up from germline, CDR1 is SGDLS and CDR2 is YYNGEE.

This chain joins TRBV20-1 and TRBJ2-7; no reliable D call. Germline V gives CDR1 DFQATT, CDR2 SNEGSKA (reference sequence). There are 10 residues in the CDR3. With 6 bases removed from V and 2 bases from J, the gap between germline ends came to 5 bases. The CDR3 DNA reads TGCAGTGCGTCAGCCTACGAGCAGTACTTC. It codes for CSASAYEQYF.

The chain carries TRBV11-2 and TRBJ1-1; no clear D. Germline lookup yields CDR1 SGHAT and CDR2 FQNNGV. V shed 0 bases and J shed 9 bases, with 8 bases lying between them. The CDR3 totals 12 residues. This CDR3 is CASSLELGKAFF. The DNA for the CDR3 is TGTGCCAGCAGCTTAGAATTGGGAAAAGCTTTCTTT.

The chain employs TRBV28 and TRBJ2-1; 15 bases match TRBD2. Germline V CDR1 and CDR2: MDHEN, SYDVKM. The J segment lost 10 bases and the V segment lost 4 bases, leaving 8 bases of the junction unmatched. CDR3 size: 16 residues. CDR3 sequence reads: CASSYAGLAGGGEQFF. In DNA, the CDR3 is TGTGCCAGCAGTTATGCGGGACTAGCGGGAGGTGGGGAGCAGTTCTTC.

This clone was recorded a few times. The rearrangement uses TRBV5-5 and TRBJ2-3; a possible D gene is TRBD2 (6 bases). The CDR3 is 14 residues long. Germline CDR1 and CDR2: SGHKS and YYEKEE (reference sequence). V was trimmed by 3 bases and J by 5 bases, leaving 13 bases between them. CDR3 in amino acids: CASSSGGPGDTQYF. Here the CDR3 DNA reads TGTGCCAGCAGCTCCGGAGGGCCTGGAGATACGCAGTATTTT.

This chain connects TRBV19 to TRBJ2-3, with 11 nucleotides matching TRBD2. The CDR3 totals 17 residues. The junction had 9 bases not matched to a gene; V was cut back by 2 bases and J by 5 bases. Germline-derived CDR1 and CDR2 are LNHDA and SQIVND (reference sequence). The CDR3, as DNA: TGTGCCAGTAGTATACTAGCGGGAGGTTCCGGGGGAGATACGCAGTATTTT. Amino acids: CASSILAGGSGGDTQYF. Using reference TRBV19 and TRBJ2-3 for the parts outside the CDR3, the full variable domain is DGGITQSPKYLFRKEGQNVTLSCEQNLNHDAMYWYRQDPGQGLRLIYYSQIVNDFQKGDIAEGYSVSREKKESFPLTVTSAQKNPTAFYLCASSILAGGSGGDTQYFGPGTRLTVL.

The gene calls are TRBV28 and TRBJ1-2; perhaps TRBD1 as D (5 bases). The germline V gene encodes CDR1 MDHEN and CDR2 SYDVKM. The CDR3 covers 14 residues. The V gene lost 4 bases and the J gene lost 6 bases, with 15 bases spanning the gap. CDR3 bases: TGTGCCAGCAGTTCCGACTTAAGGGGCGATGGCTACACCTTC. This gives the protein CASSSDLRGDGYTF.

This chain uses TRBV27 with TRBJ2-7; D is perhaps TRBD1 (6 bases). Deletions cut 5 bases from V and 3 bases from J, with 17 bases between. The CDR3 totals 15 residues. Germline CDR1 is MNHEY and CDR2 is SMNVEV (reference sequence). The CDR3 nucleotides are TGTGCCAGCAGTACGACGCCGGGACAAATCTACGAGCAGTACTTC. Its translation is CASSTTPGQIYEQYF.

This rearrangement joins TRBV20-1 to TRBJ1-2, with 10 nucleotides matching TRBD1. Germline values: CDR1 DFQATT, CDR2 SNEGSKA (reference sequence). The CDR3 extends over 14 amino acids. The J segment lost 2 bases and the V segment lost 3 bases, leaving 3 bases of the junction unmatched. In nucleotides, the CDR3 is TGCAGTGCTAGTAGACAGGGGGCAAACTATGGCTACACCTTC. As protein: CSASRQGANYGYTF.

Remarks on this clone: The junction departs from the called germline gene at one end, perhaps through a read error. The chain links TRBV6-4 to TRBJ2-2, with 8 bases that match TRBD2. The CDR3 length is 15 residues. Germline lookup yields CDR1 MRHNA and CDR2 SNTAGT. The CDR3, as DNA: TGCGCCCGCAGTGACGGGGGGGGGACCACCGGGGAGCTGTTTTTT. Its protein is CARSDGGGTTGELFF.

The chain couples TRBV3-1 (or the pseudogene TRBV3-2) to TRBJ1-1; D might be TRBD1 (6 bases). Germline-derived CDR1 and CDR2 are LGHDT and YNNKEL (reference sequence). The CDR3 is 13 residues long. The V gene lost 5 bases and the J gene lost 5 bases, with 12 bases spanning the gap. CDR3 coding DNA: TGTGCCAGCAGCATTCGGGGGCAGACTGAAGCTTTCTTT. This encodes CASSIRGQTEAFF.

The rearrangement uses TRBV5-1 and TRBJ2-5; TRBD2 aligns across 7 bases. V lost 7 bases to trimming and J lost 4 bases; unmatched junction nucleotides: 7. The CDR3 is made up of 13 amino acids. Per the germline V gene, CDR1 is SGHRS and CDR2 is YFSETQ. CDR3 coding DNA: TGCGCCAGCTTCCGGACTAGTAGAGAGACCCAGTACTTC. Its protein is CASFRTSRETQYF.

CDR3 sequence (DNA): TGTGCCAGCAGTGACCTCCGAAGAACGCGGATAGGTTGGGGCACAGATACGCAGTATTTT. Residues: CASSDLRRTRIGWGTDTQYF. The genes are TRBV6-4 and TRBJ2-3; D call uncertain. The CDR3 consists of 20 residues. V was shortened by 2 bases and J by 1 base, with 25 bases between the two germline ends. Germline-derived CDR1 and CDR2 are MRHNA and SNTAGT.

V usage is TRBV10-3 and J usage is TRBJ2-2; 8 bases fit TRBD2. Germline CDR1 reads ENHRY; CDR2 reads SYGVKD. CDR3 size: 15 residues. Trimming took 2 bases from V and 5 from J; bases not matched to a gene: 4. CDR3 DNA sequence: TGTGCCATCAGTGAGCTAGCGGGTGGTACCGGGGAGCTGTTTTTT. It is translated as CAISELAGGTGELFF.